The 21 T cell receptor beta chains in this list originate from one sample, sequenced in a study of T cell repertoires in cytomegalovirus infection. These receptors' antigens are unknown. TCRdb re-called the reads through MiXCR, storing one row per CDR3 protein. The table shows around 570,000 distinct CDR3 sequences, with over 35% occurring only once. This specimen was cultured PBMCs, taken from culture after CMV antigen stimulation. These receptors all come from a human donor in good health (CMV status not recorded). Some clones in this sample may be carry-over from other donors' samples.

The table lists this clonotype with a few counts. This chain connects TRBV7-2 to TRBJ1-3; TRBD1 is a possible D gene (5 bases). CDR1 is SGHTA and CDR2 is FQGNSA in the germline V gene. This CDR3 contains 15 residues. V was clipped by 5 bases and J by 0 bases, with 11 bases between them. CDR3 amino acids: CASSLETDSGNTIYF. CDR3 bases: TGTGCCAGCAGCCTCGAGACAGACTCTGGAAACACCATATATTTT.

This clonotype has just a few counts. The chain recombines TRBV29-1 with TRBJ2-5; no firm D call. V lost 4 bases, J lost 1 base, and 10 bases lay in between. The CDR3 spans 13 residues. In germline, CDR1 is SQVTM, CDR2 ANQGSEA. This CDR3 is CSVAPQPQETQYF. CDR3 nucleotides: TGCAGCGTTGCGCCTCAGCCCCAAGAGACCCAGTACTTC.

The CDR3 nucleotides read TGCGCCAGCAGTTCGGGACAGACCCCGGAGACCCAGTACTTC. Translated, it gives CASSSGQTPETQYF. The chain joins TRBV10-1 to TRBJ2-5; 7 bases are shared with TRBD1. Germline values: CDR1 WNHNN, CDR2 SYGVQD (reference sequence). V shed 5 bases, J shed 5 bases, and the junction held 8 bases outside the gene matches. The CDR3 spans 14 residues.

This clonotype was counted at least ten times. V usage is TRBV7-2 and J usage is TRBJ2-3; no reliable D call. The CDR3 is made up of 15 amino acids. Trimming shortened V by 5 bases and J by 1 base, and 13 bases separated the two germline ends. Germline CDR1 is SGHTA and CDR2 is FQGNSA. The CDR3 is CASSGSSQGTDTQYF. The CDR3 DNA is TGTGCCAGCAGCGGCTCTTCCCAGGGCACAGATACGCAGTATTTT. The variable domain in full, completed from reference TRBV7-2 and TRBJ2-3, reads GAGVSQSPSNKVTEKGKDVELRCDPISGHTALYWYRQSLGQGLEFLIYFQGNSAPDKSGLPSDRFSAERTGGSVSTLTIQRTQQEDSAVYLCASSGSSQGTDTQYFGPGTRLTVL.

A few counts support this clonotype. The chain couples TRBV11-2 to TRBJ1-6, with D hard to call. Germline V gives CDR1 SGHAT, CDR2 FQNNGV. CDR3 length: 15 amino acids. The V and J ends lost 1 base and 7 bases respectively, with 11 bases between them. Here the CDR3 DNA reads TGTGCCAGCAGCTTAGGAGCCAACTGGAATTCACCCCTCCACTTT. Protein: CASSLGANWNSPLHF.

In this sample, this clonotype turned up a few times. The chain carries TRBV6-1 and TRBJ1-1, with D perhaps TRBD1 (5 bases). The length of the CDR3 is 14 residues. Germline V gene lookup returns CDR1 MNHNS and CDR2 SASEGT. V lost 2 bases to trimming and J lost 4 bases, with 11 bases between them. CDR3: CASSELGVPTEAFF. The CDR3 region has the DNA TGTGCCAGCAGTGAATTAGGGGTGCCCACTGAAGCTTTCTTT.

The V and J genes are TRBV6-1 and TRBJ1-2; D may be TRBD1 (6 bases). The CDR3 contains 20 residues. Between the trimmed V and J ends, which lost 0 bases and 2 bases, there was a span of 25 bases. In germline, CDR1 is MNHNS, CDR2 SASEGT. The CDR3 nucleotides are TGTGCCAGCAGTGAAGCGCTTCGTTATATAACAGGGCGAAAAAACTATGGCTACACCTTC. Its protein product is CASSEALRYITGRKNYGYTF.

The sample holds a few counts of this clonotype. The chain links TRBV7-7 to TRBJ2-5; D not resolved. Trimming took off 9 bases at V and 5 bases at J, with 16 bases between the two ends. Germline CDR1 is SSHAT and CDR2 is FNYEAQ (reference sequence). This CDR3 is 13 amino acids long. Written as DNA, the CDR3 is TGTGCCAGTTGCACCCAACCGCGGGAGACCCAGTACTTC. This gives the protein CASCTQPRETQYF.

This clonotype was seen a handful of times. CDR3 residues: CASSYGTGSRYEQYV. CDR3 nucleotide sequence: TGTGCCAGCAGTTACGGGACAGGTAGTCGCTACGAGCAGTACGTC. V and J are TRBV12-3 or TRBV12-4 and TRBJ2-7; TRBD1 matches at 8 bases. The junction had 8 bases not matched to a gene; V was cut back by 4 bases and J by 3 bases. The CDR3 covers 15 residues.

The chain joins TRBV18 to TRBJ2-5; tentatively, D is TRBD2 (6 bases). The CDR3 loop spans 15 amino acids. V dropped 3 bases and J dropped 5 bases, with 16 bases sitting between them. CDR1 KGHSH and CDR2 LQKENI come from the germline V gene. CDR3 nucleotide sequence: TGTGCCAGCTCACCGGGACTTCCTATCCAGGAGACCCAGTACTTC. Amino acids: CASSPGLPIQETQYF.

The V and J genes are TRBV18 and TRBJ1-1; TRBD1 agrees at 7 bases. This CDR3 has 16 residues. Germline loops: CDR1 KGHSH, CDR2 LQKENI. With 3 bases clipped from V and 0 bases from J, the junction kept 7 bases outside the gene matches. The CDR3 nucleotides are TGTGCCAGCTCACCTTCGACAGGGTCCATGAACACTGAAGCTTTCTTT. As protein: CASSPSTGSMNTEAFF.

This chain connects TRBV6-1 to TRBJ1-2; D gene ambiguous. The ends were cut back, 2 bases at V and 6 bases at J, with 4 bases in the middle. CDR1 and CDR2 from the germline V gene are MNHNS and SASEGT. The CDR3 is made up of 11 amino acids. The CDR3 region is CASSETNGYTF. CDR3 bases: TGTGCCAGCAGTGAAACCAATGGCTACACCTTC.

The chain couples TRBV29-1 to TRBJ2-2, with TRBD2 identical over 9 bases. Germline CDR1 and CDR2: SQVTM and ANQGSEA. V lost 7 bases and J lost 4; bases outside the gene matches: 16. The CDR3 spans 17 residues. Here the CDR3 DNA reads TGCAGCGCACTGTCATGGCGGGAGGGCCGGAGCACCGGGGAGCTGTTTTTT. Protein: CSALSWREGRSTGELFF.

This chain's CDR3 is CSARPPKGMEGDTDTQYF. The CDR3 coding sequence is TGCAGTGCTAGACCCCCTAAGGGGATGGAGGGGGACACAGATACGCAGTATTTT. The chain links TRBV20-1 to TRBJ2-3; tentatively, D is TRBD1 or TRBD2 (6 bases each). Germline CDR1 reads DFQATT; CDR2 reads SNEGSKA (reference sequence). V lost 2 bases and J 2 bases, leaving 23 bases between the germline ends. The CDR3 totals 18 residues.

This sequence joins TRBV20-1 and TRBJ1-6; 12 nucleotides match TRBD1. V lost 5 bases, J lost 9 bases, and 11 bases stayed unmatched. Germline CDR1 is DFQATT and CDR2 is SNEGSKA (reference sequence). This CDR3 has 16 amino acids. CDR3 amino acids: CSAPRPGTGGSSPLHF. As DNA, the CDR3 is TGCAGTGCTCCTCGTCCCGGGACAGGGGGCAGTTCACCCCTCCACTTT.

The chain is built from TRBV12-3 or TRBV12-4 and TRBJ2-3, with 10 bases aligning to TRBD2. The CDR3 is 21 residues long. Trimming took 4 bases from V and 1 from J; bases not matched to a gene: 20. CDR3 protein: CASSSSTMSRLAGEGTDTQYF. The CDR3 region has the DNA TGTGCCAGCAGTTCATCCACCATGAGTAGACTAGCGGGTGAAGGCACAGATACGCAGTATTTT.

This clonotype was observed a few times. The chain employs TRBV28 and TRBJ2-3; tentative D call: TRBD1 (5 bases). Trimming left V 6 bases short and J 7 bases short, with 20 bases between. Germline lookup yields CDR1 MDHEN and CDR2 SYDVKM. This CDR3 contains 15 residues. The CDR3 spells CASSQWGTRYYTQYF. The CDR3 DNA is TGTGCCAGCAGCCAGTGGGGCACTCGGTATTATACGCAGTATTTT.

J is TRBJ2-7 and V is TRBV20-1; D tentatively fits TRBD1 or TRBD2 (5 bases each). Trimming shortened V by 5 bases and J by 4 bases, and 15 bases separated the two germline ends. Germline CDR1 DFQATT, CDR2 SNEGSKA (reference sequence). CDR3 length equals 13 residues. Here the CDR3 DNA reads TGCAGTGCTGCCCAGGGACGTAGATACGAGCAGTACTTC. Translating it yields CSAAQGRRYEQYF.

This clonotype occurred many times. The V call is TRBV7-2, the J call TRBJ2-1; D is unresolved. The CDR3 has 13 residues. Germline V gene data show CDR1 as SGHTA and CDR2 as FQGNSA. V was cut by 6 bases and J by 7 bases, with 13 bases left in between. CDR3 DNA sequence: TGTGCCAGCAGTTCACCCCCTTTAAATGAGCAGTTCTTC. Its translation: CASSSPPLNEQFF.

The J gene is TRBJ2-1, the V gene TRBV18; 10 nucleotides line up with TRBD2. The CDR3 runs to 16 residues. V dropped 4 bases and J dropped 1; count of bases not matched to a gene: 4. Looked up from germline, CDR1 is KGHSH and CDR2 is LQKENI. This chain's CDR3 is CASSLRGLASYNEQFF. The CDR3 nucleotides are TGTGCCAGCTCACTTCGGGGACTAGCGTCCTACAATGAGCAGTTCTTC.

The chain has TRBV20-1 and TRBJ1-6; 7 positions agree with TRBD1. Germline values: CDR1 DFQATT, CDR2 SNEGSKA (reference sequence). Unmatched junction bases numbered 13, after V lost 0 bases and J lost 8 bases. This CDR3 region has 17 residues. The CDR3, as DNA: TGCAGTGCTAGAGATGGTTTAGGTGAAGGGGGCGATTCACCCCTCCACTTT. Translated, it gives CSARDGLGEGGDSPLHF.